Sequencing of this TCR beta chain was carried out in a study of response to subunit inactivated influenza vaccine. MiXCR was run by TCRdb on the RT-PCR reads, yielding one entry per CDR3 protein. Here the sample spans about 570,000 distinct CDR3 sequences, around 11% being singletons. CDR3 length: 14 amino acids. Germline-derived CDR1 and CDR2 are SGHVS and FQNEAQ. V was shortened by 5 bases and J by 5 bases, with 12 bases between the two germline ends. The data were also submitted as part of a second study, on T cells expressing NK-cell markers. Per that paper: UMI-tagged 5'RACE template switching yielded the TCR beta cDNA. HCMV seropositivity marked most of the eight sequenced donors; one was seronegative. Dominant NKG2C+ clonotypes in six donors made up about 1.0-8% of CD8+ T cells. Certain NKG2C+ T cell clones were expanded, and their HCMV specificity remained unclear.

The gene calls are TRBV7-8 and TRBJ2-2, with D perhaps TRBD1 (6 bases). The sample here was PBMCs from blood, taken on the day of vaccination. The origin of this receptor is a man aged 45-65 years who received an inactivated influenza vaccine. CDR3 coding DNA: TGTGCCAGCAGCCTCGAAGGGGGTACCGGGGAGCTGTTTTTT. Residues: CASSLEGGTGELFF.